This T cell receptor (beta chain) was captured in a study of blood T cell repertoires in COVID-19. Study context: T cells, B-cell-depleted T cells, or PBMCs supplied cDNA or gDNA.

Germline V lookup: CDR1 SGDLS, CDR2 YYNGEE. J lost 4 bases, V lost 4 bases, and 8 bases had no gene match. This CDR3 region has 15 residues. TCRdb keeps only in-frame clones here, not all; method: immunoSEQ multiplex PCR. Of approximately 90,000 clones in the sample, approximately 81% were seen once. The chain links TRBV9 to TRBJ2-1; the match to TRBD1 covers 7 bases. The sequence derives from a man aged 55 to 70 with acute or convalescent COVID-19. The sequencing input was peripheral blood. This CDR3 is CASSFRQGGYNEQFF. The CDR3 bases are TGTGCCAGCAGCTTCCGACAGGGTGGGTACAATGAGCAGTTCTTC.